This TCR beta chain stems from a study of immune evolution from preneoplasia to lung adenocarcinoma (dated by TCRdb to the early 2020s). Background for the entire study: HLA loss of heterozygosity was found in approximately 7% of AIS, roughly 15% of MIA and about a third of ADC lesions, and in no AAH lesions. The study profiled immune contexture across lung adenocarcinoma precursors and invasive adenocarcinoma using immune gene expression, TCR sequencing and multiplex immunofluorescence. Class I HLA alleles were inferred from exome data with POLYSOLVER, and allele-specific HLA loss was detected with LOHHLA. TCR sequencing data were obtained from approximately 56 patients. The immune data were integrated with whole exome sequencing and methylation data obtained from the same cohort of nodules. The sample size was set by how many specimens were available, not by a prior power calculation. It was reported in the study that 85 to 120 samples were used for TCR sequencing. The overall cohort comprised roughly 52 patients with pulmonary nodules who underwent surgical resection. Resected precursor lesions (AAH, AIS, MIA) and invasive adenocarcinomas were each compared against paired morphologically normal lung tissue.

Between 2014 and 2017, the patients underwent resection in either Japan or China. Two lung cancer pathologists independently confirmed the histologic diagnosis of each case on H&E slides. For nucleic acid extraction, premalignant or tumor cells were enriched by macro-dissection following pathologic assessment. FFPE tissue was used for DNA isolation with the AllPrep DNA/RNA FFPE Kit. TCR beta CDR3 regions were sequenced from DNA using the immunoSEQ hsTCRbeta Kit. Per the source publication's procedure: TCR sequencing data were analysed with the ImmunoSEQ Analyzer. T cell clonality was calculated on productive rearrangements as 1 minus Pielou's evenness. To measure T cell diversity, the inverse Simpson index was applied to productive templates. T cell density was TCR beta template counts normalized to usable DNA, estimated by amplifying and sequencing housekeeping genes. Two-sided Kruskal-Wallis tests were used to compare TCR metrics across histologic stages. Sourced from immuneACCESS, this table was stored by TCRdb with only in-frame sequences that have V and J called. A share of the clones is absent; for the studies checked, an unresolved V gene accounts for under half, and the remainder has no known explanation. The V and J calls and clone size are taken from that table; D and trimming were inferred from the DNA. The sample has about 8,800 clones on record, over 65% of them singletons. Together, the top ten hold just over 6.5% of the sample.

As concerns this clone: Its specific antigen is unknown. One base away there is no much larger clone; base qualities are not given.

Results the study describes overall, beyond this receptor: The findings rested on association rather than direct causation, and larger cohorts with long-term follow-up and longitudinal biopsies were considered necessary. All patients were from Japan and China, so applicability to Western populations was uncertain. Clonality was highest in normal lung, while later-stage lesions appeared to show lower clonality but higher T cell density and diversity. Normal lung had the highest top T cell clone frequencies, which appeared to decline progressively from AAH through AIS, MIA and invasive adenocarcinoma. KRAS-mutant nodules showed the highest T cell clonality compared with EGFR-mutant or double wild-type lesions.

The sequenced sample was FFPE lung adenocarcinoma in situ tissue. The label giving this sample's cell subset or site can be read as: preinvasive adenocarcinoma in situ (AIS). The sequence was collected from a person aged 55-80 years with lung adenocarcinoma.

The CDR3: CASSSRTGQETQYF. The bases read TGTGCCAGCAGCTCTAGGACAGGCCAAGAGACCCAGTACTTC. The sequence joins TRBV21-1 to TRBJ2-5; TRBD1, as called in the table, went unchecked against the DNA. TRBV21-1 counts as a pseudogene. CDR3 length: 14 amino acids, cysteine to phenylalanine. Only the CDR3 DNA stays, 42 bases, in frame from base 1.